This paragraph covers one T cell receptor beta chain sequence. Generated by immunoSEQ multiplex PCR, the TCRdb table keeps only in-frame clones and is missing some. This sample has a few hundred thousand clones, with 75% to 90% found just once. The sample comes from a study of blood T cell repertoires in COVID-19. Germline V CDR1 and CDR2: MNHEY, SVGAGI. CDR3 size: 13 residues. V dropped 7 bases and J dropped 4 bases, with 11 bases sitting between them. Participants' own reports of clinical history determined their cohort assignment. Sequencing was performed on PBMCs or T cells enriched from blood (not recorded which). This sequence was found in a man aged 30-40 years who had recovered from COVID-19. This chain uses TRBV6-5 with TRBJ2-1; maybe TRBD2 (7 bases). The DNA for the CDR3 is TGTGCCAGCACCCGGGGGGCATACAATGAGCAGTTCTTC. It encodes CASTRGAYNEQFF.